Listed here are 14 T cell receptor beta chains from one sample, sequenced in a study of T-cell memory formation after mild COVID-19. TCRdb recomputed calls from the 5' RACE reads with MiXCR, one row per CDR3 protein. The sample consists of 400,000 to 450,000 distinct CDR3 sequences, around 17% of them appearing once. Sequencing was carried out using PBMCs or a T cell subset sorted from them (not recorded which). The receptors originated from a man aged 18 to 35 who had mild COVID-19 (a few samples of this study predate the infection). Cell type and time point are not known.

This clonotype was detected many times. J is TRBJ1-1 and V is TRBV7-9; 10 nucleotides align to TRBD1. This CDR3 spans 17 amino acids. Germline V lookup: CDR1 SEHNR, CDR2 FQNEAQ (reference sequence). The V gene end was trimmed by 1 base and the J gene end by 2 bases; junction bases not matched to a gene: 7. The DNA for the CDR3 is TGTGCCAGCAGCTTAGTCGGACAGGGGGGAATAAACACTGAAGCTTTCTTT. This gives the protein CASSLVGQGGINTEAFF.

The rearrangement links TRBV10-3 to TRBJ1-5; TRBD1 is a possible D gene (5 bases). The length of the CDR3 is 13 residues. V gave up 4 bases and J gave up 5 bases, with 9 bases separating them. Germline CDR1 and CDR2: ENHRY and SYGVKD. This chain's CDR3 is CAISAGGDQPQHF. The CDR3 bases are TGTGCCATCAGTGCGGGGGGGGATCAGCCCCAGCATTTT.

In this sample, this clonotype turned up many times. The chain links TRBV2 to TRBJ1-1; TRBD1 might be the D (6 bases). V lost 1 base, J lost 3 bases, and 15 bases lay in between. Germline V gene data show CDR1 as SNHLY and CDR2 as FYNNEI. The CDR3 is made up of 16 amino acids. The chain's CDR3 is CASSEGQGPLDTEAFF. The CDR3 region has the DNA TGTGCCAGCAGTGAAGGGCAGGGGCCCTTGGACACTGAAGCTTTCTTT. Supplemented by reference TRBV2 and TRBJ1-1, the full variable domain reads EPEVTQTPSHQVTQMGQEVILRCVPISNHLYFYWYRQILGQKVEFLVSFYNNEISEKSEIFDDQFSVERPDGSNFTLKIRSTKLEDSAMYFCASSEGQGPLDTEAFFGQGTRLTVV.

This rearrangement joins TRBV19 to TRBJ2-7; 9 nucleotides align to TRBD1. CDR1 is LNHDA, CDR2 SQIVND, per germline (reference sequence). Trimming took 5 bases from V and 3 from J; bases not matched to a gene: 5. The CDR3 contains 14 residues. The CDR3 is CASSGRTGDYEQYF. CDR3 nucleotide sequence: TGTGCCAGTAGTGGCCGGACAGGGGACTACGAGCAGTACTTC.

This clonotype has just a few counts. J is TRBJ2-5 and V is TRBV4-3; D is perhaps TRBD1 (5 bases). CDR1 LGHNA and CDR2 YSLEER come from the germline V gene. This CDR3 has 14 residues. V dropped 0 bases and J dropped 5 bases, with 10 bases sitting between them. The CDR3 loop is CASSQEAGRETQYF. In nucleotides, the CDR3 is TGCGCCAGCAGCCAAGAAGCAGGGCGGGAGACCCAGTACTTC.

This clonotype was seen more than once but under ten times. V gene TRBV4-1 combines with J gene TRBJ1-2; possibly TRBD1 for D (6 bases). From germline, CDR1 is MGHRA and CDR2 YSYEKL. The V end was cut by 1 base, the J end by 6 bases, with 12 bases between. This CDR3 is built from 14 residues. The CDR3 nucleotides read TGCGCCAGCAGCCAAGTCGTAAACAGGGATGGCTACACCTTC. Amino acid sequence: CASSQVVNRDGYTF.

This clonotype showed up just a few times. The CDR3 nucleotides read TGTGCCAGCAGCCCGACCGACAAAGGAGGCTACACCTTC. This sequence encodes CASSPTDKGGYTF. The chain recombines TRBV7-6 with TRBJ1-2; no clear D. CDR3 length: 13 residues. V lost 5 bases and J 8 bases, leaving 15 bases between the germline ends. Germline lookup yields CDR1 SGHVS and CDR2 FNYEAQ.

Only a few counts were recorded for this clonotype. This chain uses TRBV21-1 with TRBJ1-1; the table's D call, TRBD1, has no DNA check behind it. TRBV21-1 corresponds to a pseudogene. The CDR3 has 16 residues. The CDR3: CASIGTTGRGNTEAFF. The CDR3 nucleotides are TGTGCCAGCATCGGAACGACGGGAAGGGGGAACACTGAAGCTTTCTTT.

This sequence joins TRBV4-3 and TRBJ2-3; TRBD2 agrees at 15 bases. Losses at the gene ends were 3 bases for V and 6 bases for J; bases not matched to a gene: 7. The CDR3 length is 17 residues. Germline CDR1 LGHNA, CDR2 YSLEER. The CDR3 coding sequence is TGCGCCAGCAGCCACCAAGGACTAGCGGGGGGGCAGGATACGCAGTATTTT. It encodes CASSHQGLAGGQDTQYF.

The chain combines TRBV9 with TRBJ1-4, with TRBD1 as a possible D gene (6 bases). V was cut by 0 bases and J by 7 bases, with 16 bases left in between. The CDR3 sequence is 16 residues long. CDR1 and CDR2 (germline): SGDLS, YYNGEE. CDR3 amino acids: CASSVGTWGAGEKLFF. CDR3 nucleotide sequence: TGTGCCAGCAGCGTAGGAACCTGGGGGGCAGGTGAAAAACTGTTTTTT.

Of note for this clonotype: A much larger clone is a single base away; this may be a read error. V is TRBV6-5 and J is TRBJ1-1; D is possibly TRBD1 (6 bases). Trimming removed 5 bases at V and 4 bases at J, with 11 bases between. Germline loops: CDR1 MNHEY, CDR2 SVGAGI. This CDR3 has 13 amino acids. In nucleotides, the CDR3 is TGTGCCAGCAGTAAAGGGGGGGGCACTGAAGCTTTCTTT. This gives the protein CASSKGGGTEAFF.

The chain recombines TRBV6-6 with TRBJ2-6; perhaps D is TRBD1 or TRBD2 (5 bases each). This CDR3 is built from 21 residues. Looked up from germline, CDR1 is MNHNY and CDR2 is SVGAGI (reference sequence). V was shortened by 5 bases and J by 0 bases, with 26 bases between the two germline ends. The CDR3 coding sequence is TGTGCCAGCAGTACTAACCCCTTTAAGGGACCCCCAAACTCTGGGGCCAACGTCCTGACTTTC. Translated, it gives CASSTNPFKGPPNSGANVLTF.

This clonotype has ten or more counts. The chain joins TRBV12-3 or TRBV12-4 to TRBJ2-1; D ambiguous. V lost 6 bases and J 12 bases, leaving 24 bases between the germline ends. CDR3 length: 15 residues. CDR3 DNA sequence: TGTGCCAGCAGCCGCCACGGTGTGGGCCGTCTCGGGCAGTTCTTC. As protein: CASSRHGVGRLGQFF.

There are a few counts of this clonotype. This rearrangement joins TRBV6-5 to TRBJ1-1, with D unresolved. The CDR3 spans 15 residues. From germline, CDR1 is MNHEY and CDR2 SVGAGI. The V gene lost 0 bases and the J gene lost 4 bases, with 12 bases spanning the gap. The CDR3 nucleotides read TGTGCCAGCAGTTACTCGATTGTTCCGAGCACTGAAGCTTTCTTT. Its protein product is CASSYSIVPSTEAFF.